This TCR beta chain was retrieved from a study of shared clonotypes between healthy human individuals. The data were produced by immunoSEQ multiplex PCR, yet TCRdb's version contains in-frame clones alone and is incomplete. The sample consists of 1.5 million to 2.5 million clones, about 95% of them appearing once. CD45RO-negative, CCR7-positively selected cells formed the naive CD8 fraction, excluding terminally differentiated effector memory CD45RA+ cells. CDR1 and CDR2 (germline): SGHVS, FQNEAQ. V was cut by 5 bases and J by 2 bases, with 12 bases left in between. This CDR3 is built from 14 residues.

The sequence came from a man younger than 30 in good health. The chain recombines TRBV7-8 with TRBJ2-5; the D is unclear. Sequencing used naive CD8+ T cells sorted from blood. The CDR3, as DNA: TGTGCCAGCAGCCCCCTAGGAAATCAAGAGACCCAGTACTTC. Protein product: CASSPLGNQETQYF.